There are a few counts of the clone carrying this T cell receptor (beta chain). These data come from a study of T cell responses to AZD1222 COVID-19 vaccine. Per germline, CDR1 KGHSH and CDR2 LQKENI. J was trimmed by 7 bases and V by 4 bases; bases with no gene match: 7. This CDR3 region has 14 residues. This table comes from immunoSEQ multiplex PCR, and its TCRdb copy is limited to in-frame clones, with some not included. The sample yields under 130,000 clones, 82% seen once. The chain is built from TRBV18 and TRBJ1-2, with 9 positions matching TRBD1. The source is an adult in good health. The sample here was peripheral blood, taken on day 0 of AZD1222 vaccination. Here the CDR3 reads CASSLSDRGAGYTF. DNA for the CDR3: TGTGCCAGCTCACTATCGGACAGGGGCGCTGGCTACACCTTC.